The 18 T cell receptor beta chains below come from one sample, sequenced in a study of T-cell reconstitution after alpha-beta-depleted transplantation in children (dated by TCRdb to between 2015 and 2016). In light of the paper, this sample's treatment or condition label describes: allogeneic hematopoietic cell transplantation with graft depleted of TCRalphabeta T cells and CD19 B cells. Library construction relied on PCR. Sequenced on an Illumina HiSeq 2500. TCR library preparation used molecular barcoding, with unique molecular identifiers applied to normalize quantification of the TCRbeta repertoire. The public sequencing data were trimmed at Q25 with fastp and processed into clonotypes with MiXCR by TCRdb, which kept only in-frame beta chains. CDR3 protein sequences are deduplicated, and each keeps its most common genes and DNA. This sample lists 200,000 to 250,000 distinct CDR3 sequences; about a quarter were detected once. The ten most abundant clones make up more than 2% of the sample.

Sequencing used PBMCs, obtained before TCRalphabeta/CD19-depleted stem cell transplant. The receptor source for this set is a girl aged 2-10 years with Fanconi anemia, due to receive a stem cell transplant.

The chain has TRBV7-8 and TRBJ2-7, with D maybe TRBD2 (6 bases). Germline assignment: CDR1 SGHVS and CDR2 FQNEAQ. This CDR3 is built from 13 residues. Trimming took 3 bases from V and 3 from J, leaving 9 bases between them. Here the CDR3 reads CASSFGTRYEQYF. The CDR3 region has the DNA TGTGCCAGCAGCTTCGGGACTCGCTACGAGCAGTACTTC.

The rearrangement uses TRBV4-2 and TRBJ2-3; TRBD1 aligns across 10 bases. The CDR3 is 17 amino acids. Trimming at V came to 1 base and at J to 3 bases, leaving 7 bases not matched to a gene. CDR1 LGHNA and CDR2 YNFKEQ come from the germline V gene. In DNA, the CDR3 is TGTGCCAGCAGCCAAGGGGGGACAGGGGAAGCTACAGATACGCAGTATTTT. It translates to CASSQGGTGEATDTQYF.

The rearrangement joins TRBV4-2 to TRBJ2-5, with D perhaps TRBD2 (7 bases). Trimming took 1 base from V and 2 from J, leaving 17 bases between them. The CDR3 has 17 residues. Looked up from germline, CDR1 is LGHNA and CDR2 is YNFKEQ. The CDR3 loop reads CASSQGGAGAEQETQYF. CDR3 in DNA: TGTGCCAGCAGCCAAGGGGGGGCGGGAGCGGAACAAGAGACCCAGTACTTC.

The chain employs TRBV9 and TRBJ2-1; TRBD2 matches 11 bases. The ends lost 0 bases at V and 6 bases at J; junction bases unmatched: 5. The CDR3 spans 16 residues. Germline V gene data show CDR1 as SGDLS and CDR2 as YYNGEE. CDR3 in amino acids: CASSVEGSGRANEQFF. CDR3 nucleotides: TGTGCCAGCAGCGTAGAGGGTAGCGGGAGGGCCAATGAGCAGTTCTTC.

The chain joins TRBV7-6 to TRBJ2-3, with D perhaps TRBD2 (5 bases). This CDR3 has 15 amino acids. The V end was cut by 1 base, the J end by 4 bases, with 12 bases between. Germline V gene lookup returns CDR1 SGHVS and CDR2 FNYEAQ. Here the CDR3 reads CASSLVRAGPDTQYF. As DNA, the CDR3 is TGTGCCAGCAGCTTAGTTCGGGCGGGCCCAGATACGCAGTATTTT.

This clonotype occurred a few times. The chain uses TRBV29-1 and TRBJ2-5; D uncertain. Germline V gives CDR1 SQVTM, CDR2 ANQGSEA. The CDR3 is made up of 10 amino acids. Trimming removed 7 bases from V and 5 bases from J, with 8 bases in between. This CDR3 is CSGRVETQYF. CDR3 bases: TGCAGCGGAAGAGTCGAGACCCAGTACTTC.

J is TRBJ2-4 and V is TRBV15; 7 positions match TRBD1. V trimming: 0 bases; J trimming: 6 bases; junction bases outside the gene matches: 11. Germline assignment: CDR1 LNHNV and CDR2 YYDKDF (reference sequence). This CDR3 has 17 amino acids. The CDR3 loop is CATSRDRGPGGINIQYF. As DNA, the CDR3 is TGTGCCACCAGCAGAGATCGGGGTCCAGGGGGAATAAACATTCAGTACTTC.

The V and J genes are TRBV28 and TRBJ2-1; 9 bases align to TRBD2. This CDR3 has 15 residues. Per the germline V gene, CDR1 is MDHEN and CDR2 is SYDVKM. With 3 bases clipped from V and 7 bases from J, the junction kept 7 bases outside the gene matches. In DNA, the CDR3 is TGTGCCAGCAGTTTTGGGGGACTAGCTGTGAATGAGCAGTTCTTC. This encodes CASSFGGLAVNEQFF.

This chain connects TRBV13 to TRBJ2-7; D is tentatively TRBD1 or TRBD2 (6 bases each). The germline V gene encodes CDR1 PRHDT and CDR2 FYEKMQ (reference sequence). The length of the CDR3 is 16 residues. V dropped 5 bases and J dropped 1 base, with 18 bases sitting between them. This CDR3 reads CASSRIQGGWSYEQYF. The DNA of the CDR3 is TGTGCCAGCAGCCGGATACAGGGAGGTTGGTCCTACGAGCAGTACTTC.

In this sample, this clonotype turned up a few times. The CDR3: CSAITAGGRNEQFF. As DNA, the CDR3 is TGCAGTGCTATCACGGCGGGAGGAAGGAATGAGCAGTTCTTC. The rearrangement uses TRBV20-1 and TRBJ2-1; TRBD2 aligns across 8 bases. CDR1 is DFQATT, CDR2 SNEGSKA, per germline (reference sequence). The CDR3 length is 14 residues. J was trimmed by 7 bases and V by 4 bases; bases with no gene match: 9.

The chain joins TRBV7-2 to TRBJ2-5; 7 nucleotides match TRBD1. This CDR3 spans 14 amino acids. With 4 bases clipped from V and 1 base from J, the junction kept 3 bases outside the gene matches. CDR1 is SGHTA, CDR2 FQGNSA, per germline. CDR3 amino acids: CASSWGQIQETQYF. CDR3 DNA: TGTGCCAGCAGCTGGGGACAGATCCAAGAGACCCAGTACTTC.

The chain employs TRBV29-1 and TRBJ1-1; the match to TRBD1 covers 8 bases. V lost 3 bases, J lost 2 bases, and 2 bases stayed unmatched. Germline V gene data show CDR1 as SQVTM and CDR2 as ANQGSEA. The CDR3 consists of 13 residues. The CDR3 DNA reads TGCAGCGTTGAGGGACAGGCTAACACTGAAGCTTTCTTT. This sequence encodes CSVEGQANTEAFF.

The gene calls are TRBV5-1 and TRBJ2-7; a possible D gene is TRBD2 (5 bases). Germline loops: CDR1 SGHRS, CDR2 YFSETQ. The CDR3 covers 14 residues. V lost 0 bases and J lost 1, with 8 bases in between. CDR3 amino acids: CASSLALASYEQYF. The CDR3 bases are TGCGCCAGCAGCTTGGCCCTAGCTTCCTACGAGCAGTACTTC. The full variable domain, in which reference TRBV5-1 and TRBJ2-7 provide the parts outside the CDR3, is KAGVTQTPRYLIKTRGQQVTLSCSPISGHRSVSWYQQTPGQGLQFLFEYFSETQRNKGNFPGRFSGRQFSNSRSEMNVSTLELGDSALYLCASSLALASYEQYFGPGTRLTVT.

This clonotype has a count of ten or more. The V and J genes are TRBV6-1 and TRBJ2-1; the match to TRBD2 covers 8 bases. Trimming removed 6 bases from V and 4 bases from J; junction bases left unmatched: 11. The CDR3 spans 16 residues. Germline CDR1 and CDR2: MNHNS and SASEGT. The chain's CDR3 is CASRNSGTRDYNEQFF. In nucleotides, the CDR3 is TGTGCCAGCAGAAATTCCGGGACTAGGGATTACAATGAGCAGTTCTTC.

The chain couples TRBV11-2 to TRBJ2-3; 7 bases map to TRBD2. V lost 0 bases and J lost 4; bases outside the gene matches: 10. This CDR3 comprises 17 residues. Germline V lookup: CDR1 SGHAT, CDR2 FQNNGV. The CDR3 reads CASSLEAGLTRADTQYF. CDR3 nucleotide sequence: TGTGCCAGCAGCTTAGAAGCGGGATTGACCAGGGCAGATACGCAGTATTTT.

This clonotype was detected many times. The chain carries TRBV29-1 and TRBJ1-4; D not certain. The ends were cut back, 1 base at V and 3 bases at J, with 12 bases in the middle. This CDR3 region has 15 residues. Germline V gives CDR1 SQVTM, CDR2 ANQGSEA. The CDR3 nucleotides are TGCAGCGTTGAAGGAACCACGGCGGCTAATGAAAAACTGTTTTTT. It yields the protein CSVEGTTAANEKLFF.

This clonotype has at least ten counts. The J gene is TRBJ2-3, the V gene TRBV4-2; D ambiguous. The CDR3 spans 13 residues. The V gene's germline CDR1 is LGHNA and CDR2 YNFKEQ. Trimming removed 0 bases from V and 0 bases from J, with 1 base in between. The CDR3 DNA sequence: TGTGCCAGCAGCCAAGACAGCACAGATACGCAGTATTTT. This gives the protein CASSQDSTDTQYF.

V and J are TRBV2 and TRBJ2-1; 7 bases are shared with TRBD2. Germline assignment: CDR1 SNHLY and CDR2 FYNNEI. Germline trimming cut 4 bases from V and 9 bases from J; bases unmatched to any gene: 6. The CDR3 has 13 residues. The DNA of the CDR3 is TGTGCCAGCAGTGTGACTAGCAATCCTGAGCAGTTCTTC. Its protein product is CASSVTSNPEQFF. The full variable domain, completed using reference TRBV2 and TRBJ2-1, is EPEVTQTPSHQVTQMGQEVILRCVPISNHLYFYWYRQILGQKVEFLVSFYNNEISEKSEIFDDQFSVERPDGSNFTLKIRSTKLEDSAMYFCASSVTSNPEQFFGPGTRLTVL.